This T cell receptor (beta chain) was sequenced during a study of T cells in Graves' hyperthyroidism and ophthalmopathy. CDR1 MRHNA and CDR2 SNTAGT come from the germline V gene. This CDR3 has 15 amino acids. V gave up 9 bases and J gave up 2 bases, with 16 bases separating them. General study findings and limits: A 13 V-J signature model discriminated ophthalmopathy versus stable hyperthyroidism.

TCR beta CDR3 sequences were amplified from RNA transcripts. Using the HTBI primer set, a first-round RT-PCR was run on the TCR CDR3. In TCRdb, the multiplex PCR reads were re-called with MiXCR into one record per CDR3 protein. Among about 480,000 distinct CDR3 sequences listed, under 15% were seen once. This clonotype was counted between two and nine times. The antigen is unknown. Sequenced material: blood. The J gene is TRBJ1-4, the V gene TRBV6-4; D possibly corresponds to TRBD1 (6 bases). The sequence derives from a woman between 18 and 30 years old with Graves' hyperthyroidism. The CDR3 region has the DNA TGTGCCAGAAGTTTTAGGGGGACGACTAATGAAAAACTGTTTTTT. Protein: CARSFRGTTNEKLFF.